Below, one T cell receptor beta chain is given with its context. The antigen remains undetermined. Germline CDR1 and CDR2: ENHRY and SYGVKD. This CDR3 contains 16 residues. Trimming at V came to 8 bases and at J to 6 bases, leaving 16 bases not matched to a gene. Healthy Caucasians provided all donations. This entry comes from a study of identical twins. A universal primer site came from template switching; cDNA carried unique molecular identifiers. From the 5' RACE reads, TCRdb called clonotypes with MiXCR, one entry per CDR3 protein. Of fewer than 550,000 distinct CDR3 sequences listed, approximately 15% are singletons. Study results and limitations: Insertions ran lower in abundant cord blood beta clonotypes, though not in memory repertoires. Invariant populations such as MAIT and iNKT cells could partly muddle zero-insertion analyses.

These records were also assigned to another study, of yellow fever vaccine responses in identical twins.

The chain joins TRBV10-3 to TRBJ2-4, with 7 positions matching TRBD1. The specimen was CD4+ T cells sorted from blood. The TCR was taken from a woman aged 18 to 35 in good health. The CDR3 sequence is CAIAAGTGAWGNIQYF. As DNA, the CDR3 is TGTGCCATCGCAGCCGGAACAGGGGCCTGGGGAAACATTCAGTACTTC.